This TCR beta chain comes out of a study of shared clonotypes between healthy human individuals. Once extracted for a subset, genomic DNA was divided evenly among several immunoSEQ plates. Profiling relied on immunoSEQ multiplex PCR, and the TCRdb table lists in-frame clones only, not all of them. Among more than 2,000,000 clones, just over 90% were seen once, and the ten largest hold about 0.39%. Sequencing was done on a sample of naive CD4+ T cells from PBMCs. Indicated subset: CD45RA+ positively selected. This clonotype originated in a man between 18 and 35 years old in good health. Some clones in this sample may be carry-over from other donors' samples.

CDR3 protein: CASSLILGDIGPYEQYF. The DNA of the CDR3 is TGTGCCAGCAGCCTGATCCTGGGGGACATCGGGCCCTACGAGCAGTACTTC. The chain is built from TRBV5-5 and TRBJ2-7; D is perhaps TRBD1 (6 bases). Germline CDR1 reads SGHKS; CDR2 reads YYEKEE (reference sequence). With 4 bases removed from V and 2 bases from J, the gap between germline ends came to 22 bases. CDR3 size: 17 residues.